This T cell receptor (beta chain) stems from a study of blood T cell repertoires in COVID-19. Study background: Collection of acute and convalescent COVID-19 samples took place in the United States, Italy and Spain. PBMCs, B-cell-depleted T cells, or T cells were the source of the cDNA or gDNA that made up the material.

Authors' analysis steps: The assay estimated nucleated cells by amplifying reference gene primers. Assay: immunoSEQ multiplex PCR; the TCRdb copy retains only in-frame clones and omits some. V and J calls plus clone size are reproduced from that table; the DNA served to infer D and trimming. The sample records fewer than 200,000 clones, around nine tenths being singletons. During active infection, Seattle patients enrolled and were then monitored through disease. Losses at the gene ends were 5 bases for V and 6 bases for J; bases not matched to a gene: 7. Germline V gene lookup returns CDR1 SGHTA and CDR2 FQGNSA. The CDR3 is 15 residues long.

The chain couples TRBV7-2 to TRBJ2-7; 13 bases map to TRBD2. The sequence was collected from an elderly woman with COVID-19, enrolled during active disease. The specimen sequenced was peripheral blood. The CDR3 region has the DNA TGTGCCAGCAGCCAAGGACTAGCGGGAGTCTCCGAGCAGTACTTC. This codes for CASSQGLAGVSEQYF.